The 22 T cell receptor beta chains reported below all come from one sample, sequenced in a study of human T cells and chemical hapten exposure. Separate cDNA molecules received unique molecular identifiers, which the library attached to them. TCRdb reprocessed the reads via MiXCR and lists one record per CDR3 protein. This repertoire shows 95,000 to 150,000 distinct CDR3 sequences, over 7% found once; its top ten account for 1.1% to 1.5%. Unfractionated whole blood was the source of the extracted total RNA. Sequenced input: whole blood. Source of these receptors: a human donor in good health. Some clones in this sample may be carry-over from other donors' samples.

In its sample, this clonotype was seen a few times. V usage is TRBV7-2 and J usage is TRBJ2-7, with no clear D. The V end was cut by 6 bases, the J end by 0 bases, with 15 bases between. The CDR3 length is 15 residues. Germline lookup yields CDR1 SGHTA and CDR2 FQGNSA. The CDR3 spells CASSPRVGSSYEQYF. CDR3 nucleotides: TGTGCCAGCAGTCCAAGAGTGGGGTCCTCCTACGAGCAGTACTTC.

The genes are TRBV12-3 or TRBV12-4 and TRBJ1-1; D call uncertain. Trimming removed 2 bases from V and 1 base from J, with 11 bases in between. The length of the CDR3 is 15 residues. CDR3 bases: TGTGCCAGCAGTTTAAGGGCAGGACCGAACACTGAAGCTTTCTTT. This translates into CASSLRAGPNTEAFF.

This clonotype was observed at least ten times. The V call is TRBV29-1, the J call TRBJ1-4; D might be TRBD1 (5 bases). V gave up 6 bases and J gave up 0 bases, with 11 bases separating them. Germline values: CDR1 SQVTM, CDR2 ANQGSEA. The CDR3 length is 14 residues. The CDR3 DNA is TGCAGCGTGGGGACGGGGGCAACTAATGAAAAACTGTTTTTT. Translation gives CSVGTGATNEKLFF.

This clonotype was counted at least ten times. The CDR3, as DNA: TGTGCCAGCAGCTTATACCGCAGGCCCGGGGAGACCCAGTACTTC. It codes for CASSLYRRPGETQYF. The gene calls are TRBV7-9 and TRBJ2-5; D is undetermined. Trimming removed 2 bases from V and 5 bases from J, with 15 bases in between. The CDR3 has 15 amino acids. Germline CDR1 SEHNR, CDR2 FQNEAQ (reference sequence).

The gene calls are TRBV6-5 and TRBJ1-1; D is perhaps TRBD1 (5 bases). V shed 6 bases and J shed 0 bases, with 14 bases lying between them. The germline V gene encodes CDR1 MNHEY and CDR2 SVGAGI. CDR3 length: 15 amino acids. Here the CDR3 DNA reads TGTGCCAGCAGAAGGGGTAACAGAATGAACACTGAAGCTTTCTTT. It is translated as CASRRGNRMNTEAFF.

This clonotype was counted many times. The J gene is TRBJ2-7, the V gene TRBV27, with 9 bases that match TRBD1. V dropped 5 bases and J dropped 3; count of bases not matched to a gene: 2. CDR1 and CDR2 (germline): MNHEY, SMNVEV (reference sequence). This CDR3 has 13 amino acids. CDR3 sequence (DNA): TGTGCCAGCAGTCCGGGACAGGGCTACGAGCAGTACTTC. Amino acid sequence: CASSPGQGYEQYF.

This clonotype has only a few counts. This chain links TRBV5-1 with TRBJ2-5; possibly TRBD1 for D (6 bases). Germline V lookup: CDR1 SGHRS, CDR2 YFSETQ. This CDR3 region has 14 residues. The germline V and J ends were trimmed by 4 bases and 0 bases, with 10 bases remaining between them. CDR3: CASSARTDQETQYF. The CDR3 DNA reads TGCGCCAGCAGCGCCCGGACAGACCAAGAGACCCAGTACTTC.

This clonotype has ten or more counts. CDR3 sequence: CASSLSPRGSEKLFF. The CDR3 DNA sequence: TGTGCCAGCAGTTTATCTCCCCGGGGTAGTGAAAAACTGTTTTTT. The chain combines TRBV12-3 or TRBV12-4 with TRBJ1-4; no firm D call. There are 15 residues in the CDR3. Deletions cut 2 bases from V and 7 bases from J, with 14 bases between.

The CDR3 DNA is TGTGCCAGCAGCCAAGTTGGGGCAGGGGAAGGCACTGAAGCTTTCTTT. Its protein product is CASSQVGAGEGTEAFF. The chain recombines TRBV4-2 with TRBJ1-1; tentative D call: TRBD1 (6 bases). The CDR3 is made up of 16 amino acids. The V end was cut by 1 base, the J end by 4 bases, with 16 bases between. The germline CDR1 and CDR2 sequences are LGHNA and YNFKEQ.

CDR3 residues: CASSTHVFVDTEAFF. The DNA of the CDR3 is TGTGCCAGCAGTACCCATGTATTCGTGGACACTGAAGCTTTCTTT. V and J are TRBV28 and TRBJ1-1; D call uncertain. The V gene lost 5 bases and the J gene lost 3 bases, with 16 bases spanning the gap. Germline V CDR1 and CDR2: MDHEN, SYDVKM. CDR3 length: 15 residues.

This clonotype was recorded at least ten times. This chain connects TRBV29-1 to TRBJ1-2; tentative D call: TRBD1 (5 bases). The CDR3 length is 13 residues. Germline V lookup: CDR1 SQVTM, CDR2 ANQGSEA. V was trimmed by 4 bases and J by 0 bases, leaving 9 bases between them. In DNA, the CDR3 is TGCAGCGTTGTGGGGCCACCTAACTATGGCTACACCTTC. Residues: CSVVGPPNYGYTF.

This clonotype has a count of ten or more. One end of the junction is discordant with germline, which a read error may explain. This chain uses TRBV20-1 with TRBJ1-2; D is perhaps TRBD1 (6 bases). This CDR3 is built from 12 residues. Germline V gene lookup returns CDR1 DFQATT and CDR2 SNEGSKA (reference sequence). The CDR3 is CSVRRQDYGYTF. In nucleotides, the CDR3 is TGCAGTGTTAGACGACAGGATTATGGCTACACCTTC.

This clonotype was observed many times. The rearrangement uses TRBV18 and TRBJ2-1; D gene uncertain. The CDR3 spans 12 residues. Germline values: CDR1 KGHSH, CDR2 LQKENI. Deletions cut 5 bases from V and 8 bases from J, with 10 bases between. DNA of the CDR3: TGTGCCAGCTCATCAAGGTGGGATGAGCAGTTCTTC. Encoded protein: CASSSRWDEQFF.

The CDR3, as DNA: TGTGCCAGCAGCGTAGGTGGGGACATCTCCTACGAGCAGTACTTC. This codes for CASSVGGDISYEQYF. This chain joins TRBV9 and TRBJ2-7, with a tentative D call TRBD1 (6 bases). The CDR3 totals 15 residues. Germline V lookup: CDR1 SGDLS, CDR2 YYNGEE. The V end lost 0 bases, the J end lost 0 bases, and 10 bases lay between the germline ends.

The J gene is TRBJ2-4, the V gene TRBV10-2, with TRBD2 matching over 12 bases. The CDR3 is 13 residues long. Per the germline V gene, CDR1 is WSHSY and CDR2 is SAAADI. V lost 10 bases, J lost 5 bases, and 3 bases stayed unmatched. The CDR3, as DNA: TGCGCCACCAGACTAGCGGGGGAAAACATTCAGTACTTC. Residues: CATRLAGENIQYF.

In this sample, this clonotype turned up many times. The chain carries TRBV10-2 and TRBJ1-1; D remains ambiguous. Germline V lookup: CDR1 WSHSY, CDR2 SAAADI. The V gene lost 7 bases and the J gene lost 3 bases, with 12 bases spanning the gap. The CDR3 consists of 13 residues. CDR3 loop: CASKLGRDTEAFF. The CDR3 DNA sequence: TGCGCCAGCAAGCTGGGTAGAGACACTGAAGCTTTCTTT.

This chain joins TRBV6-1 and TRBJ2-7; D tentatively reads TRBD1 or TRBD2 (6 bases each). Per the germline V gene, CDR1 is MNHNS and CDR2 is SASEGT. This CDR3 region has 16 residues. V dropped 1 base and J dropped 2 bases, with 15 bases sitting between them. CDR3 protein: CASSEGIGGPTYEQYF. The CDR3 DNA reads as TGTGCCAGCAGTGAAGGTATCGGGGGCCCTACCTACGAGCAGTACTTC.

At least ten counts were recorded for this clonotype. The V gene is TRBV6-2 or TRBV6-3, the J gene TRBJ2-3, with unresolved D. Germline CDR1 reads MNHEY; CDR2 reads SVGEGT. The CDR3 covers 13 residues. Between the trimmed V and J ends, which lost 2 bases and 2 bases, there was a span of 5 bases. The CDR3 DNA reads TGTGCCAGCAGTTACGACTTCACAGATACGCAGTATTTT. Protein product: CASSYDFTDTQYF.

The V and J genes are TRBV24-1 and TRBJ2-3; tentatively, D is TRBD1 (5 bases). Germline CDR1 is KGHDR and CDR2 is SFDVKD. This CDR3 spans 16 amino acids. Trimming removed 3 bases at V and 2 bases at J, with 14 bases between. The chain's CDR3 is CATSDQQAKSTDTQYF. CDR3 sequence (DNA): TGTGCCACCAGTGATCAACAGGCGAAATCCACAGATACGCAGTATTTT.

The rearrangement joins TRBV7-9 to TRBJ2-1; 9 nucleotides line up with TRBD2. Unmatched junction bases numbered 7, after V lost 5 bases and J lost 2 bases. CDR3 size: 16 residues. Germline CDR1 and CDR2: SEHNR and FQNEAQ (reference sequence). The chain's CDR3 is CASSRILAGAYNEQFF. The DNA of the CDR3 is TGTGCCAGCAGCCGAATTTTAGCGGGGGCCTACAATGAGCAGTTCTTC.

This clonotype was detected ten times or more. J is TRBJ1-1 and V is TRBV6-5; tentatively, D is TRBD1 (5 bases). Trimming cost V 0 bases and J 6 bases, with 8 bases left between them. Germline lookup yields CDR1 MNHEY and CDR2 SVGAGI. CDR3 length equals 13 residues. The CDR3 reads CASSYSGRAEAFF. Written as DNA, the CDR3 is TGTGCCAGCAGTTACTCGGGCAGGGCTGAAGCTTTCTTT.

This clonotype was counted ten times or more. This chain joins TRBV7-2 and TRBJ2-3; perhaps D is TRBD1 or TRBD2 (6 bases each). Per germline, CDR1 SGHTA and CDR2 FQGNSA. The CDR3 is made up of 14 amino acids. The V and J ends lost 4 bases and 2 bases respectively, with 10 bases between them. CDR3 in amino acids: CASSSRGDTDTQYF. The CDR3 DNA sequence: TGTGCCAGCAGCTCGAGGGGGGACACAGATACGCAGTATTTT.